This T cell receptor beta chain was documented in a study of type 1 regulatory T cells. At the level of the study: This in vitro CD4 product, T-allo10, is enriched for Tr1 cells and alloantigen-specific. Points from the study as a whole: Compared with non-Tr1 cells, Tr1 cells showed a narrower TCR repertoire.

CDR3 size: 13 residues. Per germline, CDR1 SGHTA and CDR2 FQGTGA. Trimming removed 5 bases from V and 2 bases from J, with 9 bases in between. In this sample, this clonotype turned up a few times. Its antigen is not identified. TCRdb fed the reads into MiXCR, producing one record per CDR3 protein. The sample records 60,000 to 75,000 distinct CDR3 sequences, less than 25% being singletons. The chain couples TRBV7-3 to TRBJ1-1; unclear D gene. The material sequenced was cultured type 1 regulatory T (Tr1) cells, either the whole culture or a sorted fraction (not recorded which). The TCR sequence derives from a human donor in good health. The CDR3 is CASSRGKNTEAFF. The CDR3 DNA reads TGTGCCAGCAGCCGCGGGAAAAACACTGAAGCTTTCTTT.